This T cell receptor (beta chain) comes out of a study of blood T cells in healthy people across ages. Study in general: Per two T cells, about one barcoded beta molecule was captured through template switching.

The CDR3 contains 16 residues. Germline assignment: CDR1 SEHNR and CDR2 FQNEAQ (reference sequence). The V gene end was trimmed by 11 bases and the J gene end by 3 bases; junction bases not matched to a gene: 17. Total RNA was isolated from each sample in quantities of at least 6 micrograms. Together with a sample-barcoded 5' primer, a J-beta primer mix was included in a second PCR lasting roughly 6 to 12 cycles. Each single sample gave us at least 3 million CDR3-containing paired-end reads. TCRdb called the 5' RACE reads again in MiXCR, with one record for every CDR3 protein. The sample contains about 1.6 million distinct CDR3 sequences, roughly 32% of which appear only once.

The sequence was obtained from a woman aged 25 to 39 in good health. V is TRBV7-9 and J is TRBJ2-3; 7 bases are shared with TRBD2. Sample: blood. The CDR3 DNA follows: TGTGCCTTGGGAGGGTCGGGAGAGGCTTTGACAGATACGCAGTATTTT. Its protein is CALGGSGEALTDTQYF.